The 21 T cell receptor beta chains presented below share a single source sample, sequenced in a study of shared clonotypes between healthy human individuals (dated by TCRdb to the early 2020s). The method behind the library was the immunoSEQ multiplex PCR assay. What TCRdb holds here is the immuneACCESS table cut down to in-frame rearrangements. Part of the clones is not present; checked against another copy, under half of the missing clones reflect an unresolved V gene, and the others are unexplained. This sample comprises over a million clones, more than 75% of them detected only once. Around 0.61% of the sample rests with the top ten. Material for sequencing was memory CD4+ T cells from PBMCs. Reading the label with the study, this specimen's cell subset or site is: CD45RA-negative fraction. The receptors stem from a young man in good health. Some clones in this sample may be carry-over from other donors' samples.

This chain joins TRBV4-1 and TRBJ1-4; TRBD1 aligns across 7 bases. V trimming: 4 bases; J trimming: 1 base; junction bases outside the gene matches: 12. Per germline, CDR1 MGHRA and CDR2 YSYEKL. There are 18 residues in the CDR3. CDR3 in DNA: TGCGCCAGCAGCCCAGACGACAGGGTTTTAGGAACTAATGAAAAACTGTTTTTT. Translating it yields CASSPDDRVLGTNEKLFF.

The chain joins TRBV5-4 to TRBJ1-2, with 8 positions matching TRBD1. The CDR3 is 14 amino acids. With V trimmed by 5 bases and J by 4 bases, 7 bases remained unmatched. Germline V gene data show CDR1 as SGHNT and CDR2 as YYREEE (reference sequence). The CDR3 DNA is TGTGCCAGCAGACAGGACAGGGTGTCCTATGGCTACACCTTC. It specifies CASRQDRVSYGYTF.

To note about this clone: This clone may be a read error of a much larger clone one base away. The chain uses TRBV14 and TRBJ2-7; TRBD1 matches 9 bases. The CDR3 length is 15 residues. Germline lookup yields CDR1 SGHDN and CDR2 FVKESK. The CDR3 DNA follows: TGTGCCAGCAGCCTTGACAGGGGGTCTTCCTACGGGCAGTACTTC. It yields the protein CASSLDRGSSYGQYF.

The chain is built from TRBV11-1 and TRBJ2-5, with D maybe TRBD1 (6 bases). The CDR3 is 12 amino acids. V lost 5 bases to trimming and J lost 4 bases, with 8 bases between them. The germline gives CDR1 SGHAT, CDR2 FQDESV (reference sequence). DNA of the CDR3: TGTGCCAGCAGCGCGGACAGAGAGACCCAGTACTTC. This translates into CASSADRETQYF.

The chain joins TRBV19 to TRBJ2-1; tentative D call: TRBD1 (7 bases). The CDR3 is 18 amino acids. V lost 6 bases, J lost 6 bases, and 27 bases lay in between. Per germline, CDR1 LNHDA and CDR2 SQIVND (reference sequence). CDR3 nucleotides: TGTGCCAGTAGCCCGTTAGGGGGCGCCCTACTAGCTGGCAATGAGCAGTTCTTC. Translating it yields CASSPLGGALLAGNEQFF.

V is TRBV10-3 and J is TRBJ2-3; 13 positions agree with TRBD2. The CDR3 has 16 amino acids. With V trimmed by 4 bases and J by 0 bases, 1 base remained unmatched. Germline V lookup: CDR1 ENHRY, CDR2 SYGVKD. The CDR3 loop is CAISAGLAGSTDTQYF. Here the CDR3 DNA reads TGTGCCATCAGTGCGGGACTAGCGGGGAGCACAGATACGCAGTATTTT.

V is TRBV14 and J is TRBJ2-1, with D possibly matching TRBD2 (5 bases). CDR1 is SGHDN and CDR2 is FVKESK in the germline V gene. The length of the CDR3 is 14 residues. The V gene lost 4 bases and the J gene lost 6 bases, with 13 bases spanning the gap. CDR3: CASSPELAGNEQFF. The CDR3 nucleotides are TGTGCCAGCAGCCCTGAGTTGGCGGGCAATGAGCAGTTCTTC.

The gene calls are TRBV2 and TRBJ2-7, with 7 bases lining up with TRBD1. The CDR3 spans 11 residues. V dropped 6 bases and J dropped 9; count of bases not matched to a gene: 5. Germline assignment: CDR1 SNHLY and CDR2 FYNNEI. The CDR3 DNA follows: TGTGCCAGCAGGACCCCAGGGGGGCAGTACTTC. It codes for CASRTPGGQYF.

The rearrangement links TRBV7-2 to TRBJ2-1; tentatively, D is TRBD1 (6 bases). Germline CDR1 SGHTA, CDR2 FQGNSA. The ends were cut back, 6 bases at V and 1 base at J, with 16 bases in the middle. The CDR3 totals 16 residues. Here the CDR3 DNA reads TGTGCCAGCAGAGCATCCCAAGGGGGATCCTACAATGAGCAGTTCTTC. Residues: CASRASQGGSYNEQFF.

The V gene is TRBV28, the J gene TRBJ1-1; 10 nucleotides agree with TRBD1. Trimming took 7 bases from V and 3 from J; bases not matched to a gene: 5. Germline V gene sequence: CDR1 MDHEN, CDR2 SYDVKM. The CDR3 is made up of 14 amino acids. The CDR3 bases are TGTGCCAGCATCAGACAGGGGGCGGACACTGAAGCTTTCTTT. This translates into CASIRQGADTEAFF. The full variable domain, completed using reference TRBV28 and TRBJ1-1, is DVKVTQSSRYLVKRTGEKVFLECVQDMDHENMFWYRQDPGLGLRLIYFSYDVKMKEKGDIPEGYSVSREKKERFSLILESASTNQTSMYLCASIRQGADTEAFFGQGTRLTVV.

The CDR3 spells CASSIGPLHGGELFF. CDR3 coding DNA: TGTGCCAGCAGTATCGGGCCACTCCATGGCGGGGAGCTGTTTTTT. The rearrangement uses TRBV7-2 and TRBJ2-2, with D uncertain. This CDR3 has 15 residues. The ends were cut back, 6 bases at V and 7 bases at J, with 18 bases in the middle. Looked up from germline, CDR1 is SGHTA and CDR2 is FQGNSA.

V usage is TRBV28 and J usage is TRBJ2-7; a possible D gene is TRBD1 (6 bases). The V gene's germline CDR1 is MDHEN and CDR2 SYDVKM. V shed 4 bases and J shed 6 bases, with 16 bases lying between them. This CDR3 comprises 14 residues. The CDR3 spells CASSSISAGAEQYF. In nucleotides, the CDR3 is TGTGCCAGCAGTTCAATCTCCGCAGGGGCCGAGCAGTACTTC.

This chain joins TRBV5-8 and TRBJ1-2; TRBD1 is a possible D gene (6 bases). The CDR3 runs 18 residues. Germline values: CDR1 SGHTS, CDR2 YDEGEE. V lost 1 base, J lost 4 bases, and 23 bases lay in between. The CDR3 is CASSLFLGQNPGAYGYTF. DNA for the CDR3: TGTGCCAGCAGCTTGTTCCTAGGACAGAACCCAGGAGCCTATGGCTACACCTTC.

V is TRBV12-5 and J is TRBJ2-7, with D possibly being TRBD1 or TRBD2 (6 bases each). Deletions cut 0 bases from V and 4 bases from J, with 16 bases between. CDR1 is LGHNT, CDR2 FRNRAP, per germline. The length of the CDR3 is 16 residues. The DNA of the CDR3 is TGTGCTAGTGGTTTGGTACTCGGGGGCCGCTCGTACGAGCAGTACTTC. Translation: CASGLVLGGRSYEQYF.

The J gene is TRBJ1-2, the V gene TRBV11-3; 9 bases are shared with TRBD1. The ends lost 1 base at V and 7 bases at J; junction bases unmatched: 7. The CDR3 runs 15 residues. Germline values: CDR1 SGHNT, CDR2 YENEEA. The CDR3 loop reads CASSLGDRGKIGYTF. CDR3 in DNA: TGTGCCAGCAGCTTAGGAGACAGGGGGAAGATTGGCTACACCTTC.

The J gene is TRBJ2-2, the V gene TRBV5-6; D not certain. The CDR3 loop spans 15 amino acids. V lost 1 base to trimming and J lost 0 bases, with 7 bases between them. Germline V lookup: CDR1 SGHDT, CDR2 YYEEEE. The CDR3 DNA is TGTGCCAGCAGCTTGCCACGGTCGAACACCGGGGAGCTGTTTTTT. Amino acid sequence: CASSLPRSNTGELFF.

The chain links TRBV4-1 to TRBJ2-5; unclear D gene. There are 14 residues in the CDR3. The germline V gene encodes CDR1 MGHRA and CDR2 YSYEKL. Trimming cost V 4 bases and J 2 bases, with 11 bases left between them. Here the CDR3 reads CASSLSRLQETQYF. The DNA for the CDR3 is TGCGCCAGCAGCCTGTCTAGGTTACAAGAGACCCAGTACTTC.

The gene calls are TRBV27 and TRBJ1-1; TRBD1 matches at 8 bases. CDR3 size: 16 residues. The junction had 4 bases not matched to a gene; V was cut back by 1 base and J by 0 bases. Germline V gene lookup returns CDR1 MNHEY and CDR2 SMNVEV (reference sequence). CDR3 sequence reads: CASSLLAGGMNTEAFF. The CDR3 DNA reads as TGTGCCAGCAGTTTATTGGCAGGGGGCATGAACACTGAAGCTTTCTTT.

In regard to this clone: With a much larger clone just one base away, this may be a read error. V gene TRBV5-6 combines with J gene TRBJ1-2, with D tentatively TRBD1 (6 bases). This CDR3 has 14 amino acids. CDR1 is SGHDT and CDR2 is YYEEEE in the germline V gene. The CDR3 here is CASSEVTGPYGYAF. DNA for the CDR3: TGTGCCAGCAGCGAAGTAACAGGGCCCTATGGCTACGCCTTC.

V usage is TRBV29-1 and J usage is TRBJ2-1; TRBD2 matches 11 bases. Looked up from germline, CDR1 is SQVTM and CDR2 is ANQGSEA. The trim removed 6 bases at V and 8 bases at J, leaving 12 bases unmatched. The CDR3 has 15 amino acids. The CDR3, as DNA: TGCAGCGTCTTGCCCCTAGCGGGAGGCACGGATGAGCAGTTCTTC. Its translation is CSVLPLAGGTDEQFF.

This clone was seen only once. V gene TRBV4-3 combines with J gene TRBJ1-2; a possible D gene is TRBD1 (5 bases). CDR3 length: 13 residues. V lost 4 bases to trimming and J lost 7 bases, with 13 bases between them. Germline CDR1 is LGHNA and CDR2 is YSLEER. The CDR3 nucleotides are TGCGCCAGCAGCCCGGGGCAGGGAAGTGGCTACACCTTC. This encodes CASSPGQGSGYTF.